This TCR beta chain emerged from a study of graft-versus-host responses after intestinal transplantation. Study in general: As for transplant type, recipients had multivisceral, liver-intestinal, or isolated intestinal grafts. Every recipient had anti-thymocyte globulin induction and two to three years of tacrolimus plus steroids.

Responders (approximately 200,000, CFSE-labeled) met approximately 200,000 stimulators that were irradiated and violet-dye-labeled. Sorting was performed after the reaction on proliferating CFSE-low CD3+CD4+ and CD3+CD8+ responders. This CDR3 is 19 amino acids long. Trimming removed 2 bases at V and 2 bases at J, with 24 bases between. CDR1 and CDR2 from the germline V gene are MNHNS and SASEGT. This clone was detected once. Some clones are missing from TCRdb's copy, which holds only in-frame ones; the method was immunoSEQ multiplex PCR. This table holds 15,000 to 20,000 clones, around 35% found once.

Source: alloreactive CD4+ T cells from a mixed lymphocyte reaction culture, taken before transplantation. Subset reported: CFSE-low proliferating T cells sorted from approximately 6-day pre-transplant mixed lymphocyte reaction (GvH or HvG direction). The chain uses TRBV6-1 and TRBJ1-2; D is possibly TRBD1 (5 bases). The source of this sequence is a human patient who was an organ donor for intestinal transplantation. The CDR3 sequence: CASSELVAGLSTANYGYTF. As DNA, the CDR3 is TGTGCCAGCAGTGAATTGGTCGCAGGGCTATCGACAGCCAACTATGGCTACACCTTC.